This entry is about one TCR beta chain. Antigen: not known. This sample stems from a study of cytomegalovirus exposure and HLA in healthy donors. Findings and limits, study-wide: One variant, a missense change in DCLRE1C, was linked in a later analysis to TCR beta V- and J-gene trimming. The investigators catalogued 150 to 200 TCR beta chains as cytomegalovirus-associated. Later, TCR association rates were found to vary by HLA locus, highest for DRB1 and lowest for HLA-C.

Trimming at V came to 3 bases and at J to 8 bases, leaving 10 bases not matched to a gene. Germline-derived CDR1 and CDR2 are SNHLY and FYNNEI. There are 15 residues in the CDR3. The PCR was carried out with 60 Vbeta primers and 13 Jbeta primers. The method was immunoSEQ multiplex PCR; TCRdb's version includes in-frame clones alone and lacks a portion of them. The profile shows tens of thousands of clones, 60% to 80% of them singletons. The clonotype was recovered from a woman in her thirties or forties in good health and CMV-seropositive. The V and J genes are TRBV2 and TRBJ1-5; 7 bases map to TRBD1. Sequences were obtained from PBMCs. The CDR3 nucleotides are TGTGCCAGCAGTGATTTTCGACAGGGTAGGGAGCCCCAGCATTTT. Translation: CASSDFRQGREPQHF.